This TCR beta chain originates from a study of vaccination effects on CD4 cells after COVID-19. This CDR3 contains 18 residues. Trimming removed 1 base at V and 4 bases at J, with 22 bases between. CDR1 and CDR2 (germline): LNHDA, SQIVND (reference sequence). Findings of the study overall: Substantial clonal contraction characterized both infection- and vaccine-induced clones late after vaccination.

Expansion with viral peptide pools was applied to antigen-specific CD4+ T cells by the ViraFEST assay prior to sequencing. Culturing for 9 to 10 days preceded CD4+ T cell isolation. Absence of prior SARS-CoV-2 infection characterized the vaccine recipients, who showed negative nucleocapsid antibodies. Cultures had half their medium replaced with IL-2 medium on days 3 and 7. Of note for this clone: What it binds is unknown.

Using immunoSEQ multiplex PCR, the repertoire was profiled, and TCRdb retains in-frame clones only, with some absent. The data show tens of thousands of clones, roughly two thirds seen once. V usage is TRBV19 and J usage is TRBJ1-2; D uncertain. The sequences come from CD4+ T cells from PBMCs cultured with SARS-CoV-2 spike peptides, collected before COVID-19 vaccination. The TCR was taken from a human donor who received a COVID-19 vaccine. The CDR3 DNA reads TGTGCCAGTAGTATAGTCTCTGTATCGGGCAGGCTAGGCTATGGCTACACCTTC. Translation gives CASSIVSVSGRLGYGYTF.